Listed below are T cell receptor beta chains from one sample, sequenced in a study of shared clonotypes between healthy human individuals. Measured with immunoSEQ multiplex PCR; TCRdb has only the in-frame clones, and not every one. The sample includes about 680,000 clones, 74% seen only once; the top ten take under 2%. Material for sequencing was memory CD4+ T cells sorted from blood. The receptor set was obtained from a woman aged 25 to 39 in good health. The CDR3 runs from the conserved cysteine through the conserved F or W. The D gene is left open where the match is weak. Size is stated for part of the rows, as once, few or many counts, or as a class when the clone is expanded.

NA,few,TRBV6-1,TRBJ1-1,TGTGCCAGCAGTGACACGGAGAGGAGGAACACTGAAGCTTTCTTT,CASSDTERRNTEAFF
NA,NA,TRBV7-2,TRBJ2-5,TGTGCCAGCAGCTTAGGTGTCGGGGGCAGGCGGGAGACCCAGTACTTC,CASSLGVGGRRETQYF
TRBD1,NA,TRBV5-1,TRBJ2-7,TGCGCCAGCAGACAAGGACAGGGGGGATCCTACGAGCAGTACTTC,CASRQGQGGSYEQYF
NA,NA,TRBV27,TRBJ1-5,TGTGCCAGCAGTTCCTCCGGGGACCGATATAGCAATCAGCCCCAGCATTTT,CASSSSGDRYSNQPQHF
NA,NA,TRBV28,TRBJ2-7,TGTGCCAGCAGTTTGGGCGGGCCCTACGAGCAGTACTTC,CASSLGGPYEQYF
TRBD2,NA,TRBV7-9,TRBJ2-7,TGTGCCAGCAGCTTAGCGTGGACTAGCGGGAGTCCCCACGAGCAGTACTTC,CASSLAWTSGSPHEQYF
NA,NA,TRBV19,TRBJ2-7,TGTGCCAGTAGTACAGGATCCCCTTCCTACGAGCAGTACTTC,CASSTGSPSYEQYF
NA,few,TRBV5-1,TRBJ1-1,TGCGCCAGCAGCCAAGGGACGGAGGGCACTGAAGCTTTCTTT,CASSQGTEGTEAFF
NA,NA,TRBV25-1,TRBJ2-1,TGTGCCAGCAGTGAATCCCAGGATGAGCAGTTCTTC,CASSESQDEQFF
TRBD2,NA,TRBV5-4,TRBJ2-7,TGTGCCAGCAGCTTGGTGGCTAGCGGGTACTACGAGCAGTACTTC,CASSLVASGYYEQYF
TRBD2,NA,TRBV7-2,TRBJ2-5,TGTGCCAGCAGCCCCTTAGCGGGAGGTGGAGAGACCCAGTACTTC,CASSPLAGGGETQYF
NA,NA,TRBV14,TRBJ2-4,TGTGCCAGCAGCCAAGGGTCGATAGCGCGTCATCAGTACTTC,CASSQGSIARHQYF
NA,NA,TRBV6-1,TRBJ1-1,TGTGCCAGCAGTGACTTCGAAGGAAGGGCTGGGGGGGCTTTCTTT,CASSDFEGRAGGAFF
NA,NA,TRBV19,TRBJ1-1,TGTGCCAGTAGTATACGCCTCAGCCTCATGAACACTGAAGCTTTCTTT,CASSIRLSLMNTEAFF
NA,NA,TRBV6-1,TRBJ2-7,TGTGCCAGCAGTGAACCGGGACTTTCCTACGAGCAGTACTTC,CASSEPGLSYEQYF
TRBD1,NA,TRBV28,TRBJ1-5,TGTGCCAGCAGTTTGACAGGGGCCGCTCAGCCCCAGCATTTT,CASSLTGAAQPQHF
TRBD1,NA,TRBV5-1,TRBJ2-5,TGCGCCAGCAGCGTAGGACAGGGAAGGGAGACCCAGTACTTC,CASSVGQGRETQYF
TRBD1,NA,TRBV25-1,TRBJ1-2,TGTGCCAGCAGTGAATGGGGGGACAGCACTAACTATGGCTACACCTTC,CASSEWGDSTNYGYTF
NA,NA,TRBV5-1,TRBJ2-1,TGCGCCAGCAGCTTGGGTGGGACTGAAGCTAATGAGCAGTTCTTC,CASSLGGTEANEQFF
TRBD2,NA,TRBV27,TRBJ2-1,TGTGCCAGCAGTCGGGAGGGATTTACTAGCGGGAGGGGGGATGAGCAGTTCTTC,CASSREGFTSGRGDEQFF